The clone carrying this TCR beta chain was observed a few times. Its antigen is not identified. Sequencing was performed with immunoSEQ multiplex PCR; in TCRdb, only in-frame clones are kept and a portion is missing. The sample consists of about 140,000 clones, approximately 82% of them appearing once. This specimen comes from a study of cytomegalovirus exposure and HLA in healthy donors. Points from the study as a whole: Rarity characterized most TCR sequences, yet some public TCRs appeared in many donors. A classifier reportedly called cytomegalovirus status with high sensitivity and specificity.

V lost 6 bases and J lost 3, with 23 bases in between. The CDR3 spans 18 residues. CDR1 is SNHLY, CDR2 FYNNEI, per germline. Sequencing was carried out using PBMCs. This TCR derives from a man aged 30-40 years in good health and CMV-seropositive. V is TRBV2 and J is TRBJ2-2; D might be TRBD2 (6 bases). This CDR3 is CASSAPGGGHGDTGELFF. For the CDR3, the DNA is TGTGCCAGCAGCGCCCCCGGTGGAGGGCACGGGGACACCGGGGAGCTGTTTTTT.